This TCR beta chain was found in a study of blood T cell repertoires in COVID-19. Study details: T cells, B-cell-depleted T cells, or PBMCs supplied cDNA or gDNA.

Germline assignment: CDR1 SGHAT and CDR2 FQNNGV. Trimming cost V 1 base and J 6 bases, with 13 bases left between them. The CDR3 spans 15 residues. Generated by immunoSEQ multiplex PCR, the TCRdb table keeps only in-frame clones and is missing some. The sample shows fewer than 200,000 clones, 65% to 85% of them seen only once. The source of this sequence is a woman aged 45-65 years in a cohort exposed to, infected with or recovered from COVID-19 (not recorded which). The chain joins TRBV11-2 to TRBJ1-5; D is uncertain. Sequencing was done on a sample of PBMCs or T cells enriched from blood (not recorded which). The CDR3 bases are TGTGCCAGCAGCTTAGGGGTAGGAGGGCGTCAGCCCCAGCATTTT. Translation gives CASSLGVGGRQPQHF.